This T cell receptor beta chain was identified in a study of PD-L1 blockade in urothelial cancer. TCRdb's table, derived via immunoSEQ multiplex PCR, lists solely in-frame clones and lacks some. The data show 56,000 or so clones, 86% seen once. Germline CDR1 is LNHDA and CDR2 is SQIVND (reference sequence). Trimming stripped 3 bases from V and 5 bases from J, with 10 bases between. The CDR3 is made up of 14 amino acids. The specimen comprised PBMCs, sampled around atezolizumab (anti-PD-L1) treatment. The J gene is TRBJ2-2, the V gene TRBV19, with D uncertain. This receptor was obtained from a man aged 45-65 years with urothelial cancer. In nucleotides, the CDR3 is TGTGCCAGTAGTATCCAGGTGTTAACCGGGGAGCTGTTTTTT. It encodes CASSIQVLTGELFF.